This record covers a single TCR beta chain. Its antigen remains unidentified. One base away there is no much larger clone; base qualities are not given. Using the deep immunoSEQ assay, TCR CDR3 regions were amplified from genomic DNA by multiplex PCR. For each cell subset, the extracted genomic DNA was distributed evenly across all wells of several immunoSEQ 96-well plates, and each plate served as one replicate. For sorted subsets, each replicate PCR was loaded with about 0.2 ug genomic DNA, equivalent to 25,000 to 35,000 T cell genomes. Purified libraries were measured with a Qubit 3.0 fluorometer, size-checked on a Bioanalyzer 2100, and measured again with the KAPA Library Quantification kit. A separate single-read 150-cycle Illumina NextSeq 550 flow cell was used to sequence each immunoSEQ 96-well plate. In the source study's methods: The immunoSEQ output contained only junctional sequences without quality scores, so filtering could not match that applied to full-length reads. Sequences were annotated with PyIR, a Python wrapper for IgBLAST v1.9, and V/J genes and CDR3 were assigned using IMGT germline references. Any read was removed if the V/J assignment was weak (E-value above 1e-6), the CDR3 was missing, or the read contained stop codons, out-of-frame junctions, or ambiguous translated residues. A V3J clonotype was defined by an identical inferred V gene, J gene, and CDR3 amino acid sequence. The percentage overlap between two repertoires was calculated by dividing the number of shared unique clonotypes by the size of the smaller repertoire. Repertoire richness was assessed with RTK rarefaction, the Chao1 estimator, and Recon v2.1 estimates of unobserved clonotypes. For all TCRbeta clonotypes obtained by the gDNA method from several donors, generation probabilities were computed with OLGA. The table comes from immuneACCESS by way of TCRdb, which keeps in-frame sequences with V and J called. Part of the clones is missing from these tables; in studies checked, under half for an unresolved V gene and the rest for unknown reasons. V and J calls and clone size are copied from that table; D and trimming were computed from the DNA. This sample lists approximately 600,000 clones; 95% were detected once. The ten largest clones add up to over 0.09% of the sample.

V has 6 bases trimmed and J has 3 bases trimmed; junction bases matching no gene number 7. From the cysteine up to the phenylalanine, the CDR3 has a length of 14 residues. Solely the CDR3 DNA is kept, with 42 bases framed from the first base. Via the germline V gene (reference sequence), CDR1 is SEHNR and CDR2 FQNEAQ. The data originate from a study of shared clonotypes between healthy human individuals (dated by TCRdb to the early 2020s). In the study overall: Three men and two women, aged 18 to 49 years, made up the cohort. For each donor, CD4 naive and CD4 memory were each given three plates, CD8 naive was given two plates, and CD8 memory was given one plate. The study deeply sequenced blood TCR repertoires of several healthy adults to estimate repertoire size and the extent of clonotype sharing between individuals. Libraries were prepared and TCR repertoires were sequenced by different laboratories using diverse techniques, in order to increase sequencing depth and limit assay-specific biases. Each donor's leukapheresis produced roughly between roughly 0.85 and 9.5 billion PBMCs. What the study reported, not specific to this receptor: Around 5.4% of naive CD4, roughly 3.5% of naive CD8, approximately 2.2% of memory CD4, and 0.4% of memory CD8 clonotypes were shared across several donors. Naive subsets generally had larger estimated clonotype richness than memory subsets did. Because the study included a small number of donors, the genetic and exposure-history diversity represented was limited. Rarefaction of sorted-subset datasets indicated incomplete sequencing despite the large sequencing depth. Pairwise subsampling indicated that sequencing depth was expected to affect the degree of clonotype sharing among donors. Compared with non-shared clonotypes, clonotypes shared by all four sorted-subset donors had higher generation probabilities. Sampling was restricted to blood, and TCR repertoires in tissues likely differ from the TCR repertoires found in blood.

For the CD8 naive samples, CD45RO-negative cells were positively selected for CCR7, yielding a CD45RA+CCR7+ population from which TemRA cells were excluded. Healthy HIV-negative adults with no recently reported acute infections or vaccinations were included as donors. Every donor was a Caucasian adult residing in Nashville, Tennessee, USA. Blood was obtained by leukapheresis, after which PBMCs were separated by Ficoll-Histopaque density gradient centrifugation and cryopreserved in liquid nitrogen vapor phase. Analytical flow cytometry was used to check the purity and quantity of every magnetically sorted T cell population. Genomic DNA was isolated from each sorted fraction and quantified by UV absorbance on a Nanodrop 2000c.

Material for sequencing was naive CD8+ T cells sorted from blood. Interpreted using the paper, the cell subset or site label stands for: CD45RA+CCR7+. The sequence was collected from a woman aged 25 to 39 in good health. The V gene is TRBV7-9 and the J gene is TRBJ2-5; TRBD1 matches 7 bases in the middle. This receptor has the CDR3 CASRHTGTEETQYF. The nucleotide sequence reads TGTGCCAGCAGACATACCGGGACAGAAGAGACCCAGTACTTC.